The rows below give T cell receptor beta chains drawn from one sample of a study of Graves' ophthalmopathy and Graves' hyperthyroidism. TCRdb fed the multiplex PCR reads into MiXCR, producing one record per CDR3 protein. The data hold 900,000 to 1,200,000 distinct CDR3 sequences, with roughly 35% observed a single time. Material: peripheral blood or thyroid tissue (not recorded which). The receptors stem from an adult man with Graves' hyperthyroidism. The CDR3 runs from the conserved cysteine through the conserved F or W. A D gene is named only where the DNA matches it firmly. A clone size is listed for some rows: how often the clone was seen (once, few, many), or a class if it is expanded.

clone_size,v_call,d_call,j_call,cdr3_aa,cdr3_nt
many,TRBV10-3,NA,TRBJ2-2,CAISDRQGGTGELFF,TGTGCCATCAGTGATCGGCAGGGTGGAACCGGGGAGCTGTTTTTT
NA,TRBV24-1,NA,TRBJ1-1,CATSDSFGSAEAFF,TGTGCCACCAGTGATTCCTTTGGATCAGCTGAAGCTTTCTTT
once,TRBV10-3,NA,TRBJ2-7,CASSFSGTYPYEQYF,TGTGCCAGCAGTTTTTCCGGGACGTACCCCTACGAGCAGTACTTC
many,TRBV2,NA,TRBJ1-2,CASSVLQGGGYTF,TGTGCCAGCAGTGTGTTGCAGGGCGGTGGCTACACCTTC
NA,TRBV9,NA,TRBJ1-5,CASSQARVGGVQPQHF,TGTGCCAGCAGCCAAGCCAGGGTCGGGGGGGTTCAGCCCCAGCATTTT
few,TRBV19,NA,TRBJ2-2,CASSVLVGTNTGELFF,TGTGCCAGTAGTGTCCTAGTGGGTACGAACACCGGGGAGCTGTTTTTT
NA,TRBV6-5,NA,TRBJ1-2,CASRAYYSNYGYTF,TGTGCCAGCAGGGCGTACTATTCTAACTATGGCTACACCTTC
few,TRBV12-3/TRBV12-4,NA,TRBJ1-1,CASSPGGTMNTEAFF,TGTGCCAGCAGTCCCGGGGGTACGATGAACACTGAAGCTTTCTTT
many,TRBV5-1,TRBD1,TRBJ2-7,CASSWDSAYEQYF,TGCGCCAGCAGCTGGGACAGTGCCTACGAGCAGTACTTC
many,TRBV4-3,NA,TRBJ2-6,CASSQQGGSSGANVLTF,TGCGCCAGCAGCCAACAGGGGGGTTCCTCTGGGGCCAACGTCCTGACTTTC
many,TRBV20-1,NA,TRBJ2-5,CSAGDRVTHQETQYF,TGCAGTGCCGGAGACCGCGTAACCCACCAAGAGACCCAGTACTTC
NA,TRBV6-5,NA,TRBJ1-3,CASSYSILGSGNTIYF,TGTGCCAGCAGTTACTCGATATTGGGATCTGGAAACACCATATATTTT
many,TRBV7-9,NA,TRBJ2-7,CASSSSRAYEQYF,TGTGCCAGCAGCTCTAGTCGGGCCTACGAGCAGTACTTC
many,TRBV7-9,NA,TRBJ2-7,CASSGPSHEQYF,TGTGCCAGCAGCGGACCCTCCCACGAGCAGTACTTC
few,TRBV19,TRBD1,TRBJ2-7,CASSIVGTGYEQYF,TGTGCCAGTAGTATAGTCGGGACAGGCTACGAGCAGTACTTC
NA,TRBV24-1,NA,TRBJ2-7,CATRGAGSYEQYF,TGTGCCACCCGTGGGGCAGGCTCCTACGAGCAGTACTTC
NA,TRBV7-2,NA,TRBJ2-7,CASSLGDSPFDEQYF,TGTGCCAGCAGCTTAGGGGATAGCCCGTTTGACGAGCAGTACTTC
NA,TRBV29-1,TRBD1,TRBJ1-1,CSVDTTAGTGMNTEAFF,TGCAGCGTTGACACCACTGCCGGGACAGGGATGAACACTGAAGCTTTCTTT
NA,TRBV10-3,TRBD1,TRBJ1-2,CAITPDRAIGYTF,TGTGCCATCACTCCCGACAGGGCTATTGGCTACACCTTC
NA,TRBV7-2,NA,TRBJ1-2,CASSPTGGSSGYTF,TGCGCCAGCAGCCCAACGGGGGGCTCGAGCGGCTACACCTTC
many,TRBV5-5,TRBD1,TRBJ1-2,CASSKTGTGGARDYGYTF,TGTGCCAGCAGCAAGACCGGGACAGGGGGCGCAAGGGACTATGGCTACACCTTC
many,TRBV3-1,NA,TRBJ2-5,CASSQRLEQETQYF,TGTGCCAGCAGCCAAAGACTAGAACAAGAGACCCAGTACTTC
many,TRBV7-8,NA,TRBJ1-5,CASSFINQPQHF,TGTGCCAGCAGCTTTATCAATCAGCCCCAGCATTTT
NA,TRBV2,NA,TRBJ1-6,CASSVESSYNSPPHF,TGTGCCAGCAGTGTGGAGAGCTCCTATAATTCACCCCCCCACTTT
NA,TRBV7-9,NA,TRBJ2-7,CASSLADGVPYF,TGTGCCAGCAGCTTAGCGGACGGCGTGCCGTACTTC
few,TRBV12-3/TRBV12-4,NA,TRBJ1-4,CASSLAGEVEEKLFF,TGTGCCAGCTCATTGGCCGGGGAAGTGGAAGAAAAACTGTTTTTT
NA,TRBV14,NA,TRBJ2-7,CASSQVGAYGQYF,TGTGCCAGCAGCCAAGTCGGGGCCTACGGGCAGTACTTC
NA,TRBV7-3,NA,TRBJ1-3,CASSETGSGNTIYF,TGTGCCAGCAGCGAGACAGGTTCTGGAAACACCATATATTTT
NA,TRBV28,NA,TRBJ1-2,CAPARGNGYTF,TGTGCCCCAGCCCGGGGGAATGGCTACACCTTC
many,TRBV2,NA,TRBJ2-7,CASSEEESYSYEQYF,TGTGCCAGCAGTGAAGAGGAATCCTACTCCTACGAGCAGTACTTC
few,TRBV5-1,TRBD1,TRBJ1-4,CASSGTQGSANEKLFF,TGCGCCAGCAGCGGAACACAGGGGAGCGCTAATGAAAAACTGTTTTTT
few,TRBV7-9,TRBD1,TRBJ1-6,CASNVPGQGKNSPLHF,TGTGCCAGCAACGTCCCGGGACAGGGGAAGAATTCACCCCTCCACTTT
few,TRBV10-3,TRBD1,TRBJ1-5,CAIRQGANQPQHF,TGTGCCATTCGACAGGGGGCTAATCAGCCCCAGCATTTT
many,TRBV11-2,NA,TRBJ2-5,CASSQYLSGETQYF,TGTGCCAGCAGCCAATACCTGAGTGGGGAGACCCAGTACTTC
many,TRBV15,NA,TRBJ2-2,CATSRDFGPGELFF,TGTGCCACCAGCAGAGATTTTGGGCCCGGGGAGCTGTTTTTT
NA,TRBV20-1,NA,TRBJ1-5,CSARTPEFNQPQHF,TGCAGTGCTAGAACCCCAGAGTTCAATCAGCCCCAGCATTTT
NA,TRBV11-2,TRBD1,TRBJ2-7,CASSPRGGQGNEQYF,TGTGCCAGCAGCCCTCGAGGGGGACAGGGTAACGAGCAGTACTTC
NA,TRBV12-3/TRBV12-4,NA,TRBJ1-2,CASSFQGSPEGYTF,TGTGCCAGCAGTTTTCAGGGATCACCGGAGGGCTACACCTTC
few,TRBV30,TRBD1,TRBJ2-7,CAWGLGTGRRQYF,TGTGCCTGGGGCCTTGGGACAGGCCGTCGGCAGTACTTC
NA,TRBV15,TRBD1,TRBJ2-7,CATSRGGTGGTEQYF,TGTGCCACCAGCAGAGGCGGGACAGGGGGCACCGAGCAGTACTTC
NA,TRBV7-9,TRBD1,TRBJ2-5,CASSLDGQGGETQYF,TGTGCCAGCAGCTTAGACGGACAGGGAGGAGAGACCCAGTACTTC
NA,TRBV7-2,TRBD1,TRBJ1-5,CASSSRDSNSNQPQHF,TGTGCCAGCAGCTCCCGGGACAGCAATAGCAATCAGCCCCAGCATTTT
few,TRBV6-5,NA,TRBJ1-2,CASSYSRPGGYTF,TGTGCCAGCAGTTACTCGAGGCCTGGTGGCTACACCTTC
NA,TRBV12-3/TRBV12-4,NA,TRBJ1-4,CASSLGRVLATNEKLFF,TGTGCCAGCAGTTTAGGCCGAGTTTTAGCAACTAATGAAAAACTGTTTTTT
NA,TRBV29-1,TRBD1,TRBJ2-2,CSLGAGGWTGELFF,TGCAGCTTAGGGGCAGGGGGCTGGACCGGGGAGCTGTTTTTT
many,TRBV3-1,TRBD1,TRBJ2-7,CASSHPGQGSYEQYF,TGTGCCAGCAGCCATCCGGGACAGGGATCCTACGAGCAGTACTTC
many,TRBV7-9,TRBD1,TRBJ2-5,CASTGQGQETQYF,TGTGCCAGCACCGGACAGGGCCAAGAGACCCAGTACTTC
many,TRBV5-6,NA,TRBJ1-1,CASSFGTLTEAFF,TGTGCCAGCAGCTTCGGGACCCTCACTGAAGCTTTCTTT
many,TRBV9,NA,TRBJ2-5,CASSVAGRQGAQYF,TGTGCCAGCAGCGTAGCGGGCAGGCAAGGGGCCCAGTACTTC
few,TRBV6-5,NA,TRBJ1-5,CASSYAGAHSNQPQHF,TGTGCCAGCAGTTACGCGGGGGCTCATAGCAATCAGCCCCAGCATTTT
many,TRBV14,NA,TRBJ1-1,CASSPLAGNTEAFF,TGTGCCAGCAGCCCCCTCGCGGGGAACACTGAAGCTTTCTTT
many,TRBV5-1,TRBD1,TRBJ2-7,CASSRTGRDYEQYF,TGCGCCAGCAGCCGGACAGGGCGTGACTACGAGCAGTACTTC
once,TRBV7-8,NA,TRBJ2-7,CASSSWAGNRHYEQYF,TGTGCCAGCAGCTCGTGGGCAGGGAATCGTCACTACGAGCAGTACTTC
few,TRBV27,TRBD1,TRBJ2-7,CATAGGFGYEQYF,TGTGCCACCGCAGGGGGCTTCGGTTACGAGCAGTACTTC
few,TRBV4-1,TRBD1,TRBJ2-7,CASRTGRAYEQYF,TGTGCCAGCAGGACAGGGCGTGCATACGAGCAGTACTTC
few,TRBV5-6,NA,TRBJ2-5,CASSLVAGSRETQYF,TGTGCCAGCAGCTTGGTGGCAGGGTCCAGGGAGACCCAGTACTTC
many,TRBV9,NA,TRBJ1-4,CASSVDGRNEKLFF,TGTGCCAGCAGCGTAGACGGGAGGAACGAAAAACTGTTTTTT